The entry below gives a single TCR beta chain sequence along with its context. This sample stems from a study of shared clonotypes between healthy human individuals. The CDR3 covers 15 residues. Germline CDR1 SGHTA, CDR2 FQGNSA. Trimming cost V 2 bases and J 3 bases; bases outside gene matches: 5. The method was immunoSEQ multiplex PCR; TCRdb's version includes in-frame clones alone and lacks a portion of them. Here the sample spans millions of clones, just over 90% being singletons. The rearrangement links TRBV7-2 to TRBJ2-7; 9 bases fit TRBD2. The receptor's source is a young man in good health. Sequenced: naive CD4+ T cells sorted from blood. The sample's subset: CD45RA+ positively selected. This chain's CDR3 is CASSLSLAGFYEQYF. CDR3 coding DNA: TGTGCCAGCAGCTTAAGTCTAGCGGGATTCTACGAGCAGTACTTC.